These T cell receptor beta chains were read from a single sample in a study of cytomegalovirus exposure and HLA in healthy donors. Libraries were prepared by immunoSEQ multiplex PCR; TCRdb keeps only in-frame clonotypes and omits some of them. The data hold 200,000 to 250,000 clones, with 70% to 85% observed a single time. The sequencing sample was made of PBMCs. The receptors originated from a girl aged 2-10 years in good health and CMV-seronegative. Each CDR3 is given with its conserved first and last residue. D genes are given only for firm matches. Expanded clones get a size class; other rows say once, few or many, or leave the size out.

v_call	clone_size	d_call	j_call	cdr3_aa	cdr3_nt
TRBV29-1	once	TRBD1	TRBJ1-2	CSAWTGNGYTF	TGCAGCGCATGGACAGGGAATGGCTACACCTTC
TRBV10-3	.	TRBD1	TRBJ1-2	CAISTTGTGDGYTF	TGTGCCATCAGTACTACCGGGACAGGGGATGGCTACACCTTC
TRBV6-6	.	.	TRBJ1-2	CASSFPEGSNYGYTF	TGTGCCAGCAGTTTCCCGGAGGGGTCGAACTATGGCTACACCTTC
TRBV11-2	once	.	TRBJ2-7	CASSSQGYEQYF	TGTGCCAGCAGCTCACAGGGTTACGAGCAGTACTTC
TRBV28	.	.	TRBJ1-6	CASRPGRRGWAPLHF	TGTGCCAGCAGGCCTGGACGGAGAGGGTGGGCACCCCTCCACTTT
TRBV5-1	.	.	TRBJ2-6	CASSEGQSGANVLTF	TGCGCCAGCAGCGAGGGACAATCTGGGGCCAACGTCCTGACTTTC
TRBV15	.	.	TRBJ1-6	CATSRGQTGLYNSPLHF	TGTGCCACCAGCAGAGGGCAGACAGGATTGTATAATTCACCCCTCCACTTT
TRBV6-6	few	.	TRBJ2-2	CASTMDRNTGELFF	TGTGCCAGCACCATGGACAGAAACACCGGGGAGCTGTTTTTT
TRBV6-6	.	.	TRBJ1-6	CASRVNAVSPLHF	TGTGCCAGTCGGGTGAATGCAGTGTCACCCCTCCACTTT
TRBV2	.	.	TRBJ1-2	CASSVVEVGGYTF	TGTGCCAGCAGTGTCGTAGAGGTCGGTGGCTACACCTTC
TRBV4-2	.	.	TRBJ2-1	CASSQDPSSYNEQFF	TGTGCCAGCAGCCAAGACCCGAGCTCCTACAATGAGCAGTTCTTC
TRBV4-1	.	.	TRBJ2-7	CASSQGTGTYEQYF	TGCGCCAGCAGCCAAGGAACAGGGACCTACGAGCAGTACTTC
TRBV5-4	.	TRBD1	TRBJ2-5	CASSTTVRDRGETQYF	TGTGCCAGCAGCACTACTGTAAGGGACAGAGGGGAGACCCAGTACTTC
TRBV14	once	TRBD1	TRBJ2-7	CASSQGPRGTAYEQYF	TGTGCCAGCAGCCAGGGGCCTAGGGGGACAGCCTACGAGCAGTACTTC
TRBV5-1	.	TRBD2	TRBJ2-3	CASSFRPGLAGVDTQYF	TGCGCCAGCAGCTTCCGTCCGGGACTAGCGGGAGTTGATACGCAGTATTTT
TRBV7-2	.	.	TRBJ2-3	CASSEQGTYTDTQYF	TGTGCCAGCAGCGAGCAGGGAACGTACACAGATACGCAGTATTTT
TRBV19	.	TRBD1	TRBJ1-2	CASSTQTGGGYGYTF	TGTGCCAGTAGTACCCAGACAGGGGGCGGCTATGGCTACACCTTC
TRBV5-4	.	TRBD1	TRBJ1-2	CASSFESDRGRRYGYTF	TGTGCCAGCAGCTTTGAATCCGACAGGGGGCGCCGGTATGGCTACACCTTC
TRBV19	.	.	TRBJ1-3	CASSISVQGGNTIYF	TGTGCCAGTAGTATAAGTGTACAGGGAGGAAACACCATATATTTT
TRBV5-1	few	.	TRBJ1-1	CASSPLDTMNTEAFF	TGCGCCAGCAGCCCCTTGGACACCATGAACACTGAAGCTTTCTTT
TRBV5-1	.	TRBD1	TRBJ1-1	CASSWNTGGAATEAFF	TGCGCCAGCAGCTGGAACACAGGGGGCGCGGCCACTGAAGCTTTCTTT
TRBV9	.	.	TRBJ1-1	CASSVVLNTEAFF	TGTGCCAGCAGCGTAGTCCTTAACACTGAAGCTTTCTTT
TRBV11-2	.	.	TRBJ1-4	CASSLGGRVNEKLFF	TGTGCCAGCAGCTTAGGGGGCAGGGTGAATGAAAAACTGTTTTTT
TRBV25-1	.	.	TRBJ2-7	CASSNLSYEQYF	TGTGCCAGCAGTAATTTGAGCTACGAGCAGTACTTC
TRBV12-5	.	TRBD1	TRBJ1-2	CASGRPTGDDGYTF	TGTGCTAGTGGCCGCCCAACAGGGGACGATGGCTACACCTTC